This T cell receptor (beta chain) was captured in a study of CD8+CD57+ T cells in acquired aplastic anemia. Study in general: The DNA of sorted CD4+ and CD8+ cells averaged around 3 ug.

Germline CDR1 SGHNT, CDR2 YYREEE (reference sequence). Deletions cut 0 bases from V and 5 bases from J, with 15 bases between. This CDR3 contains 15 residues. Both TCR beta VDJ combination and CDR3 sequence profiling were carried out. Genomic DNA was the template for this profiling. TCRdb re-called the reads with MiXCR, one entry per CDR3 protein. The sample contains some 170,000 distinct CDR3 sequences, approximately 43% of which appear only once. This receptor was taken from a human donor in good health. V and J are TRBV5-4 and TRBJ2-7, with D perhaps matching TRBD1 (6 bases). Specimen: sorted CD4+, CD8+, or CD8+CD57+ T cells (not recorded which) from PBMCs. The CDR3: CASSLVDRSGNEQYF. CDR3 sequence (DNA): TGTGCCAGCAGCTTGGTAGACAGGAGCGGTAACGAGCAGTACTTC.